These 24 T cell receptor beta chains were all obtained from the same sample, sequenced in a study of human T cells and chemical hapten exposure. The time point here: pre-sensitization, week 0. Described treatment: therapeutic diphenylcyclopropenone sensitization with weekly scalp DPC. Each CDR3 protein is one row after TCRdb ran MiXCR on the RACE reads. This table holds approximately 320,000 distinct CDR3 sequences, around 5.5% found once. This specimen consisted of whole blood, obtained in connection with sensitization to the hapten diphenylcyclopropenone (DPC). These receptors were obtained from a woman aged 18-29 years with alopecia areata. Some clones in this sample may be carry-over from other donors' samples.

This clonotype came up many times. The CDR3 coding sequence is TGCAGTGCTAGGACAGGGCGGAACACTGAAGCTTTCTTT. Protein product: CSARTGRNTEAFF. The chain links TRBV20-1 to TRBJ1-1, with 7 positions matching TRBD1. The CDR3 is 13 residues long. Per the germline V gene, CDR1 is DFQATT and CDR2 is SNEGSKA (reference sequence). J gave up 1 base and V 3 bases, and 2 bases lay outside the gene matches.

The chain employs TRBV24-1 and TRBJ2-3; 7 bases line up with TRBD1. CDR3 length equals 14 residues. V lost 4 bases and J lost 3; bases outside the gene matches: 3. Per the germline V gene, CDR1 is KGHDR and CDR2 is SFDVKD. The CDR3, as DNA: TGTGCCACCAGTGAGGCAGGGGGAACAGATACGCAGTATTTT. Residues: CATSEAGGTDTQYF.

The chain carries TRBV11-2 and TRBJ2-7; the match to TRBD1 covers 9 bases. J gave up 4 bases and V 2 bases, and 3 bases lay outside the gene matches. The CDR3 runs to 14 residues. From germline, CDR1 is SGHAT and CDR2 FQNNGV. The CDR3 here is CASSLLQGAYEQYF. CDR3 nucleotides: TGTGCCAGCAGCTTACTACAGGGGGCTTACGAGCAGTACTTC.

This clonotype has ten or more counts. The chain is built from TRBV12-3 or TRBV12-4 and TRBJ1-4, with a possible D match to TRBD1 (5 bases). V dropped 10 bases and J dropped 7 bases, with 25 bases sitting between them. There are 16 residues in the CDR3. The CDR3 region is CATKGWRGSRGEKLFF. The CDR3 bases are TGTGCCACCAAGGGGTGGCGGGGCTCTCGGGGTGAAAAACTGTTTTTT.

This clonotype was picked up a small number of times. The chain is built from TRBV14 and TRBJ1-1, with TRBD1 as a possible D gene (6 bases). Looked up from germline, CDR1 is SGHDN and CDR2 is FVKESK. The CDR3 runs 16 residues. Trimming left V 2 bases short and J 4 bases short, with 17 bases between. The chain's CDR3 is CASSQRTDLRGTEAFF. The CDR3 nucleotides are TGTGCCAGCAGCCAAAGGACAGACCTGAGGGGCACTGAAGCTTTCTTT.

The gene calls are TRBV7-8 and TRBJ1-4, with D unclear. This CDR3 has 15 amino acids. Deletions cut 5 bases from V and 8 bases from J, with 18 bases between. CDR1 is SGHVS, CDR2 FQNEAQ, per germline. CDR3 protein: CASSPYRAPTEKLFF. The CDR3 bases are TGTGCCAGCAGCCCGTACCGGGCCCCAACCGAAAAACTGTTTTTT.

This chain joins TRBV7-2 and TRBJ1-5, with 8 bases matching TRBD1. Germline lookup yields CDR1 SGHTA and CDR2 FQGNSA. V was clipped by 5 bases and J by 5 bases; unmatched bases: 8. The length of the CDR3 is 15 residues. The CDR3 nucleotides are TGTGCCAGCAGCCTTTGGACAGGGAGGGATCAGCCCCAGCATTTT. Its protein is CASSLWTGRDQPQHF.

This chain connects TRBV10-3 to TRBJ2-2; no definite D call. The V gene lost 9 bases and the J gene lost 0 bases, with 14 bases spanning the gap. The germline gives CDR1 ENHRY, CDR2 SYGVKD. This CDR3 is built from 15 residues. CDR3 sequence reads: CAISRTAPNTGELFF. The CDR3 DNA is TGTGCCATATCGAGGACCGCCCCGAACACCGGGGAGCTGTTTTTT.

This clonotype was seen only a few times. The rearrangement uses TRBV4-1 and TRBJ1-5, with D tentatively TRBD1 (6 bases). The CDR3 covers 15 residues. Trimming shortened V by 0 bases and J by 6 bases, and 12 bases separated the two germline ends. Per the germline V gene, CDR1 is MGHRA and CDR2 is YSYEKL. DNA for the CDR3: TGCGCCAGCAGCCAAGAAGACAGGAGGAGTCAGCCCCAGCATTTT. Translated: CASSQEDRRSQPQHF.

The chain links TRBV27 to TRBJ1-1; perhaps TRBD1 as D (6 bases). This CDR3 spans 14 amino acids. The V gene lost 2 bases and the J gene lost 2 bases, with 9 bases spanning the gap. The V gene's germline CDR1 is MNHEY and CDR2 SMNVEV (reference sequence). The CDR3 sequence is CASSLQQGNTEAFF. CDR3 nucleotide sequence: TGTGCCAGCAGTTTACAACAGGGAAACACTGAAGCTTTCTTT.

This clonotype was counted between two and nine times. The rearrangement uses TRBV7-9 and TRBJ1-6, with a tentative D call TRBD1 (5 bases). CDR1 SEHNR and CDR2 FQNEAQ come from the germline V gene (reference sequence). Trimming left V 8 bases short and J 7 bases short, with 15 bases between. The CDR3 sequence is 14 residues long. CDR3 in amino acids: CASRGNPGNSPLHF. The CDR3 DNA reads TGTGCCAGCCGGGGGAACCCGGGAAATTCACCCCTCCACTTT. Variable domain in full (rest from reference TRBV7-9 and TRBJ1-6): DTGVSQNPRHKITKRGQNVTFRCDPISEHNRLYWYRQTLGQGPEFLTYFQNEAQLEKSRLLSDRFSAERPKGSFSTLEIQRTEQGDSAMYLCASRGNPGNSPLHFGNGTRLTVT.

The chain couples TRBV12-3 or TRBV12-4 to TRBJ1-6, with D perhaps TRBD1 (5 bases). The CDR3 loop spans 14 amino acids. V lost 6 bases and J 7 bases, leaving 13 bases between the germline ends. The CDR3, as DNA: TGTGCCAGCAGCAACCCTGGGGCGAATTCACCCCTCCACTTT. Translating gives CASSNPGANSPLHF.

This clonotype was seen ten or more times. The chain links TRBV12-3 or TRBV12-4 to TRBJ1-2; 7 bases line up with TRBD1. This CDR3 is built from 14 residues. After removal of 0 bases from V and 8 bases from J, the junction contained 6 bases not matched to a gene. The CDR3 DNA follows: TGTGCCAGCAGTTTAGCGGGCAGGGGGGGAGGCTACACCTTC. The encoded protein is CASSLAGRGGGYTF.

This clonotype was seen ten or more times. This sequence joins TRBV12-5 and TRBJ1-5; weak D call: TRBD1 (5 bases). Germline values: CDR1 LGHNT, CDR2 FRNRAP. The CDR3 sequence is 14 residues long. Trimming removed 6 bases at V and 1 base at J, with 10 bases between. The CDR3 here is CASGGHLSNQPQHF. The CDR3, as DNA: TGTGCTAGTGGAGGACATTTAAGCAATCAGCCCCAGCATTTT. Combining the CDR3 with reference TRBV12-5 and TRBJ1-5 gives the whole variable domain DARVTQTPRHKVTEMGQEVTMRCQPILGHNTVFWYRQTMMQGLELLAYFRNRAPLDDSGMPKDRFSAEMPDATLATLKIQPSEPRDSAVYFCASGGHLSNQPQHFGDGTRLSIL.

This clonotype was detected ten times or more. The V gene is TRBV7-9, the J gene TRBJ1-3; D ambiguous. This CDR3 comprises 12 residues. The germline gives CDR1 SEHNR, CDR2 FQNEAQ (reference sequence). The V end lost 4 bases, the J end lost 3 bases, and 4 bases lay between the germline ends. The CDR3 reads CASSSLGNTIYF. The CDR3 nucleotides read TGTGCCAGCAGCTCTCTTGGAAACACCATATATTTT. The entire variable domain, with the rest obtained from reference TRBV7-9 and TRBJ1-3, is as follows: DTGVSQNPRHKITKRGQNVTFRCDPISEHNRLYWYRQTLGQGPEFLTYFQNEAQLEKSRLLSDRFSAERPKGSFSTLEIQRTEQGDSAMYLCASSSLGNTIYFGEGSWLTVV.

The chain is built from TRBV15 and TRBJ1-4; TRBD1 might be the D (5 bases). Germline V CDR1 and CDR2: LNHNV, YYDKDF (reference sequence). Between the trimmed V and J ends, which lost 5 bases and 0 bases, there was a span of 10 bases. The CDR3 has 15 residues. Here the CDR3 reads CATSQPTATNEKLFF. DNA of the CDR3: TGTGCCACCAGCCAACCGACAGCAACTAATGAAAAACTGTTTTTT.

The chain uses TRBV20-1 and TRBJ1-1; D gene unclear. CDR3 size: 14 residues. With 0 bases removed from V and 7 bases from J, the gap between germline ends came to 15 bases. The germline gives CDR1 DFQATT, CDR2 SNEGSKA (reference sequence). The CDR3 spells CSAREGGRRVEAFF. The CDR3 region has the DNA TGCAGTGCTAGAGAGGGTGGGCGGCGGGTTGAAGCTTTCTTT.

This chain links TRBV13 with TRBJ2-2; D possibly corresponds to TRBD2 (5 bases). From germline, CDR1 is PRHDT and CDR2 FYEKMQ (reference sequence). V lost 3 bases and J 7 bases, leaving 15 bases between the germline ends. The CDR3 contains 15 residues. The CDR3 DNA follows: TGTGCCAGCAGCTTCGAATGGCAGAGCGGCGGGGAGCTGTTTTTT. Translating gives CASSFEWQSGGELFF.

This clonotype was counted between two and nine times. The chain is built from TRBV6-2 or TRBV6-3 and TRBJ1-6, with TRBD1 as a possible D gene (5 bases). Trimming left V 9 bases short and J 9 bases short, with 15 bases between. Germline values: CDR1 MNHEY, CDR2 SVGEGT. The CDR3 covers 13 residues. The CDR3 sequence: CASLRDFGSPLHF. CDR3 DNA sequence: TGTGCCAGTCTCCGGGACTTCGGTTCACCCCTCCACTTT.

This clonotype has a handful of counts. This chain uses TRBV20-1 with TRBJ2-7, with 12 positions matching TRBD2. The CDR3 has 14 residues. With V trimmed by 6 bases and J by 5 bases, 8 bases remained unmatched. Germline CDR1 reads DFQATT; CDR2 reads SNEGSKA (reference sequence). The CDR3 loop is CSAVIGLAGNEQYF. CDR3 sequence (DNA): TGCAGTGCAGTCATTGGACTAGCGGGGAACGAGCAGTACTTC.

J is TRBJ1-5 and V is TRBV6-2 or TRBV6-3; TRBD1 might be the D (5 bases). V shed 8 bases and J shed 3 bases, with 11 bases lying between them. Germline assignment: CDR1 MNHEY and CDR2 SVGEGT. This CDR3 comprises 13 residues. CDR3 loop: CASGRQTNQPQHF. The CDR3, as DNA: TGTGCCAGCGGTCGACAGACCAATCAGCCCCAGCATTTT.

The J gene is TRBJ2-5, the V gene TRBV6-2 or TRBV6-3, with D possibly matching TRBD1 (6 bases). CDR3 size: 14 residues. In germline, CDR1 is MNHEY, CDR2 SVGEGT. V lost 6 bases to trimming and J lost 2 bases, with 13 bases between them. CDR3 sequence (DNA): TGTGCCAGCAGCCACAGGGTCCTTCAAGAGACCCAGTACTTC. Translated: CASSHRVLQETQYF.

This sequence joins TRBV24-1 and TRBJ1-2; no definite D call. CDR1 is KGHDR, CDR2 SFDVKD, per germline. V was shortened by 0 bases and J by 2 bases, with 6 bases between the two germline ends. The CDR3 is 14 residues long. CDR3 nucleotides: TGTGCCACCAGTGATTTGCAGGACAACTATGGCTACACCTTC. Its translation is CATSDLQDNYGYTF.

This clonotype showed up many times. This sequence joins TRBV7-3 and TRBJ1-2, with 9 nucleotides matching TRBD1. The germline V gene has CDR1 SGHTA and CDR2 FQGTGA. There are 13 residues in the CDR3. J was trimmed by 8 bases and V by 4 bases; bases with no gene match: 5. DNA of the CDR3: TGTGCCAGCAGCTCCACAGGGGGCTTCGGCTACACCTTC. This codes for CASSSTGGFGYTF.